The source of this T cell receptor (beta chain) is a study of graft-versus-host responses after intestinal transplantation (dated by TCRdb to about 2021). Background on the whole study: The transplants that recipients received were multivisceral, liver-intestinal, or isolated intestinal. Every recipient was given anti-thymocyte globulin induction, then maintenance tacrolimus and steroids for roughly 3 years. After intestinal transplantation, graft-versus-host and host-versus-graft alloreactive T cell clones were followed in the graft, circulation and bone marrow using bulk TCR-beta CDR3 sequencing. Alloreactive clones were identified by sequencing pre-transplant mixed lymphocyte reaction products and comparing them with unstimulated pre-transplant donor and recipient T cells. A cohort of 20 to 25 intestinal transplant recipients, including one retransplant, was enrolled, and a few patients lacking pretransplant specimens were excluded. A peak of at least 4% donor T cells among recipient peripheral blood mononuclear cells was the definition used for donor T cell macrochimerism. Rather than going through the commercial service, samples from a few later patients were sequenced in-house on an Illumina MiSeq and processed with MiXCR.

The study at large found these results: GvH clones turned up in recipient bone marrow, with some appearing earlier in ileal mucosa or blood, a pattern consistent with an intestinal mucosal origin. In the allografts of patients with donor T cell macrochimerism, GvH to HvG T cell clonal ratios were high. Early after transplant, declines in HvG clones were associated with peak levels of circulating GvH clones. Conclusions were limited by the relatively low number and heterogeneity of intestinal transplant patients.

Worth noting for this clone: The clone's antigen remains unknown. Base qualities were left out, and no much larger clone turns up one base away.

For this chain, trimming is 4 bases at the V end and 8 bases at the J end, and the number of junction bases without a gene match is 9. The CDR3, from cysteine to phenylalanine, totals 15 residues. CDR3 DNA only is kept here, 45 bases in frame from base 1. From the germline V gene (reference sequence), CDR1 is SGHKS and CDR2 is YYEKEE. The library was prepared using the immunoSEQ multiplex PCR assay. For most patients, genomic DNA was isolated with the Qiagen DNeasy Blood and Tissue Kit and sent frozen to Adaptive Biotechnologies for TCR sequencing. Adaptive Biotechnologies carried out high-throughput TCR-beta CDR3 sequencing of genomic DNA for most patients. Concerning the study's data processing: TCR sequencing data were retrieved from Adaptive's ImmunoSEQ software for 15 to 20 patients, whereas three other patients were processed with MiXCR and VDJtools. To correct CD4 versus CD8 sorting errors, sequences present in both subsets at a frequency ratio below 5:1 were removed. CDR3 nucleotide sequences shared between donor and recipient were removed because their origin could not be assigned. At least 2-fold expansion over unstimulated cells and a minimum CFSE-low frequency of 0.002% (template counts) or 0.001% (read counts) were required for clones to be classified as alloreactive. Clones detected in sequenced pre-transplant spleen, lymph node, or MLR CFSE-low populations of the donor or recipient were defined as mappable. The cumulative frequency of alloreactive clones was calculated as a percentage of all sequences, weighted by copy number. In TCRdb, the immuneACCESS table is reduced to in-frame sequences with V and J assigned. These tables do not hold every clone; where another copy was compared, an unresolved V gene accounts for under half, and the others remain unexplained. The V and J calls and clone size were taken over from that table, and D and trimming were inferred from the DNA. In this sample the table shows 80,000 to 100,000 clones, 90% to 95% of which occur a single time. The top ten hold around 0.2% of the sample.

What the time point label conveys for this sample: cells obtained before transplantation from donor or recipient. CD3+CD4+ and CD3+CD8+ populations were FACS-sorted from unstimulated pre-transplant donor and recipient cells taken from spleen or lymph nodes. The source is a human donor who was the organ donor for an intestinal transplant. The chain is assembled from TRBV5-5 and TRBJ2-1; 10 junctional bases match TRBD2. Source: unstimulated CD4+ T cells sorted from spleen or lymph node cells, taken before transplant. This receptor has the CDR3 CASSPGLAVRDEQFF. The DNA sequence is as follows: TGTGCCAGCAGCCCCGGACTAGCGGTGAGGGATGAGCAGTTCTTC.